This TCR beta chain is from a study of CD8 T cells in Susac syndrome. Purification of the CD8+ and CD4+ T cells relied on negative isolation, and TEMRA cells underwent FACS enrichment. This CDR3 comprises 18 residues. Trimming removed 8 bases at V and 6 bases at J, with 32 bases between. Germline-derived CDR1 and CDR2 are MNHNS and SASEGT. RNA, at roughly 0.5 to 1 ug, was reverse transcribed with random hexamers. With immunoSEQ multiplex PCR, TCR beta CDR3 was amplified across 54 Vbeta and 13 Jbeta. MiXCR, run by TCRdb on the immunoSEQ multiplex PCR reads, gives a single entry per CDR3 protein. The sample holds some 120,000 distinct CDR3 sequences; more than 90% are singletons and the top ten take 0.09% to 0.15%.

The V call is TRBV6-1, the J call TRBJ2-7; a possible D gene is TRBD1 (11 bases). The TCR originated in a human donor in good health. Material: CD4+ T cells from PBMCs. In DNA, the CDR3 is TGTGCCAGCGGACAGGGGGCGACCAGCGGGAGGGCCAGAAGCGAGCAGTACTTC. Protein: CASGQGATSGRARSEQYF.